This T cell receptor beta chain was recorded in a study of identical twins. The study, taken as a whole, reports: Sequences that were out-of-frame, alpha and twin-shared displayed an excess of low generation probability.

Trimming left V 1 base short and J 0 bases short, with 12 bases between. The CDR3 loop spans 16 amino acids. Template switching added a universal primer binding site, and final cDNA carried unique molecular identifiers. TCRdb used MiXCR to reprocess the 5' RACE reads, holding one entry per CDR3 protein. Among 640,000 or so distinct CDR3 sequences, less than 7% were seen once, and the ten largest hold roughly 2%. With no exceptions, donors were healthy Caucasians. This clonotype appeared many times. Its matching antigen is unknown. The genes are TRBV12-3 or TRBV12-4 and TRBJ2-5; TRBD1 is a possible D gene (6 bases). The receptor's source is a man younger than 30 in good health. Material for sequencing was naive T cells sorted from blood. The CDR3 here is CASSLGLRDNQETQYF. The CDR3 nucleotides read TGTGCCAGCAGTTTAGGACTCCGGGACAACCAAGAGACCCAGTACTTC.